This T cell receptor beta chain came from a study of T cells in Graves' hyperthyroidism and ophthalmopathy. V was trimmed by 3 bases and J by 7 bases, leaving 7 bases between them. The CDR3 has 12 residues. RNA transcripts provided the source from which TCR beta CDR3 regions were amplified. When the TCR CDR3 underwent first-round RT-PCR, the HTBI primer set was used. Each CDR3 protein gets one entry after TCRdb re-called the multiplex PCR reads with MiXCR. The table has approximately 690,000 distinct CDR3 sequences, about 14% seen once. The source material was blood. The receptor comes from a woman in her forties or fifties with Graves' ophthalmopathy. The chain carries TRBV12-3 or TRBV12-4 and TRBJ1-3; D unclear. Written as DNA, the CDR3 is TGTGCCAGCAGTTTCTCCGTGAACACCATATATTTT. Translated, it gives CASSFSVNTIYF.